The 3 T cell receptor beta chains reported below all come from one sample, sequenced in a study of blood T cell repertoires in COVID-19. Measured with immunoSEQ multiplex PCR; TCRdb has only the in-frame clones, and not every one. The sample yields around 69,000 clones, around four fifths seen once. The sequenced sample consisted of peripheral blood. The receptor set was obtained from a woman aged 60-70 years with acute or convalescent COVID-19.

This clone appeared a single time. The chain uses TRBV12-5 and TRBJ1-2; 9 bases fit TRBD1. The CDR3 totals 16 residues. Germline V gives CDR1 LGHNT, CDR2 FRNRAP. V trimming: 0 bases; J trimming: 2 bases; junction bases outside the gene matches: 4. CDR3 DNA sequence: TGTGCTAGTGGTTTGGTGGGACAGGGAGTGAACTATGGCTACACCTTC. Translating it yields CASGLVGQGVNYGYTF.

V gene TRBV25-1 combines with J gene TRBJ2-2, with D perhaps matching TRBD1 (6 bases). V was trimmed by 3 bases and J by 1 base, leaving 12 bases between them. CDR3 length equals 16 residues. Germline CDR1 is MGHDK and CDR2 is SYGVNS. The CDR3 DNA follows: TGTGCCAGCAGTGAGACAGGTCAGGGGAACACCGGGGAGCTGTTTTTT. This sequence encodes CASSETGQGNTGELFF.

The V gene is TRBV5-1, the J gene TRBJ2-1; perhaps TRBD2 as D (5 bases). Germline V CDR1 and CDR2: SGHRS, YFSETQ. The CDR3 spans 16 residues. V was pared by 2 bases and J by 10 bases, with 22 bases between. The CDR3 bases are TGCGCCAGCAGCTTAGACCGAACGAATAGCGTTAGCGAGCAGTTCTTC. This encodes CASSLDRTNSVSEQFF.